This T cell receptor (beta chain) was identified in a study of CD8 T cells in ankylosing spondylitis. General observations from the study: Blood from ankylosing spondylitis patients appeared to carry a characteristic roughly eight-variant TCR beta motif. In synovial fluid and blood from reactive arthritis, some motif variants were previously reported.

This clonotype was detected only a few times. Its matching antigen is unknown. With molecular barcodes, quantitative 5'-RACE was used to make the TCR beta libraries. TCRdb recomputed calls from the 5' RACE reads with MiXCR, one row per CDR3 protein. The table shows about 350,000 distinct CDR3 sequences, with 20% to 25% occurring only once. CDR3 length equals 12 residues. Trimming cost V 2 bases and J 10 bases; bases outside gene matches: 4. CDR1 and CDR2 (germline): ENHRY, SYGVKD. The sequencing input was blood, either unsorted or a sorted T cell fraction (not recorded which). This chain connects TRBV10-3 to TRBJ2-5; 7 positions match TRBD1. This clonotype was obtained from a male donor with ankylosing spondylitis or in good health (not recorded which). Written as DNA, the CDR3 is TGTGCCATCAGTGAGGGGGACAGACGCCAGTACTTC. Translated: CAISEGDRRQYF.